One and the same sample provided the 28 T cell receptor beta chains below, sequenced in a study of blood T cell repertoires in COVID-19. TCRdb's copy holds only in-frame clones and misses some; the assay was immunoSEQ multiplex PCR. This table holds fewer than 300,000 clones, around 86% found once. Sequencing used peripheral blood. Receptors originate from a man aged 40-55 years who had recovered from COVID-19.

The genes are TRBV7-2 and TRBJ2-1; tentatively, D is TRBD2 (6 bases). CDR3 length: 15 residues. The V gene lost 3 bases and the J gene lost 3 bases, with 12 bases spanning the gap. CDR1 SGHTA and CDR2 FQGNSA come from the germline V gene. DNA for the CDR3: TGTGCCAGCAGCTTGGGGCGGGGCCTCTACAATGAGCAGTTCTTC. This gives the protein CASSLGRGLYNEQFF.

Written as DNA, the CDR3 is TGTGCCAGCAGCCAAGGGACCGGGACTAGCGGGAGCGTAGGTAATGGTGAGCAGTTCTTC. Protein product: CASSQGTGTSGSVGNGEQFF. This sequence joins TRBV3-1 (or the pseudogene TRBV3-2) and TRBJ2-1; 14 nucleotides agree with TRBD2. The CDR3 is 20 amino acids. The germline CDR1 and CDR2 sequences are LGHDT and YNNKEL (reference sequence). The ends lost 1 base at V and 9 bases at J; junction bases unmatched: 17.

This clone occurred a few times. The V call is TRBV28, the J call TRBJ2-7; D may be TRBD1 (5 bases). Looked up from germline, CDR1 is MDHEN and CDR2 is SYDVKM. There are 12 residues in the CDR3. Trimming took off 5 bases at V and 3 bases at J, with 8 bases between the two ends. CDR3 residues: CASSLTGYEQYF. CDR3 coding DNA: TGTGCCAGCAGTCTAACAGGCTACGAGCAGTACTTC.

The chain uses TRBV9 and TRBJ2-3; possibly TRBD2 for D (5 bases). The CDR3 loop spans 13 amino acids. Germline loops: CDR1 SGDLS, CDR2 YYNGEE. V dropped 1 base and J dropped 11 bases, with 14 bases sitting between them. CDR3 loop: CASSVSGSDEQYF. The DNA of the CDR3 is TGTGCCAGCAGCGTAAGCGGTAGTGATGAGCAGTATTTT.

The rearrangement joins TRBV5-1 to TRBJ1-2, with 8 bases aligning to TRBD1. Losses at the gene ends were 0 bases for V and 6 bases for J; bases not matched to a gene: 4. This CDR3 contains 14 residues. The germline gives CDR1 SGHRS, CDR2 YFSETQ. CDR3 nucleotide sequence: TGCGCCAGCAGCTTGGGGGGACAGGTCCATGGCTACACCTTC. This sequence encodes CASSLGGQVHGYTF.

The chain combines TRBV2 with TRBJ1-5; D gene uncertain. V lost 1 base and J 4 bases, leaving 8 bases between the germline ends. This CDR3 has 14 residues. CDR1 and CDR2 from the germline V gene are SNHLY and FYNNEI. The CDR3 loop reads CASSEGALNQPQHF. CDR3 nucleotide sequence: TGTGCCAGCAGTGAAGGGGCCCTAAATCAGCCCCAGCATTTT.

V is TRBV4-3 and J is TRBJ2-3; 10 bases align to TRBD2. Germline CDR1 reads LGHNA; CDR2 reads YSLEER. V lost 2 bases and J lost 8; bases outside the gene matches: 10. The CDR3 sequence is 16 residues long. In DNA form, the CDR3 reads TGCGCCAGCAGCCAAATTAGCGGGGGGAGTGGGGTTACGCAGTATTTT. Translated: CASSQISGGSGVTQYF.

CDR3 in DNA: TGTGCCAGCAGCTTACTTCTAGCGGGCACAGATACGCAGTATTTT. It is translated as CASSLLLAGTDTQYF. This chain joins TRBV7-2 and TRBJ2-3; 7 bases are shared with TRBD2. V lost 2 bases, J lost 1 base, and 3 bases stayed unmatched. This CDR3 comprises 15 residues. The V gene's germline CDR1 is SGHTA and CDR2 FQGNSA.

V is TRBV28 and J is TRBJ1-5, with 8 bases aligning to TRBD1. The length of the CDR3 is 14 residues. The junction had 3 bases not matched to a gene; V was cut back by 7 bases and J by 1 base. The germline gives CDR1 MDHEN, CDR2 SYDVKM. The CDR3 coding sequence is TGTGCCAGCACGGCAGGGGGCAGCAATCAGCCCCAGCATTTT. Translating gives CASTAGGSNQPQHF. The variable domain in full, completed from reference TRBV28 and TRBJ1-5, reads DVKVTQSSRYLVKRTGEKVFLECVQDMDHENMFWYRQDPGLGLRLIYFSYDVKMKEKGDIPEGYSVSREKKERFSLILESASTNQTSMYLCASTAGGSNQPQHFGDGTRLSIL.

V gene TRBV5-4 combines with J gene TRBJ2-5; D is uncertain. The CDR3 sequence is 13 residues long. V shed 4 bases and J shed 2 bases, with 9 bases lying between them. From germline, CDR1 is SGHNT and CDR2 YYREEE (reference sequence). The CDR3 loop reads CASSRDIQETQYF. The CDR3 nucleotides read TGTGCCAGCAGCAGAGACATACAAGAGACCCAGTACTTC.

In DNA, the CDR3 is TGCGCCAGCAGCTGGGAGGGACACGGGACAAAAATGGATACGCAGTATTTT. It codes for CASSWEGHGTKMDTQYF. The chain joins TRBV5-1 to TRBJ2-3; the D gene is possibly TRBD2 (7 bases). The CDR3 totals 17 residues. The V end lost 3 bases, the J end lost 6 bases, and 23 bases lay between the germline ends. From germline, CDR1 is SGHRS and CDR2 YFSETQ.

V is TRBV12-5 and J is TRBJ2-7; 9 nucleotides line up with TRBD2. The CDR3 sequence is 16 residues long. Germline lookup yields CDR1 LGHNT and CDR2 FRNRAP. With 2 bases clipped from V and 4 bases from J, the junction kept 9 bases outside the gene matches. The CDR3 protein is CASGLPLAGATYEQYF. The DNA for the CDR3 is TGTGCTAGTGGTTTGCCATTAGCGGGAGCGACTTACGAGCAGTACTTC.

The V and J genes are TRBV5-1 and TRBJ2-7; D is possibly TRBD1 (5 bases). The CDR3 spans 15 residues. Germline CDR1 is SGHRS and CDR2 is YFSETQ. The germline V and J ends were trimmed by 0 bases and 6 bases, with 16 bases remaining between them. The CDR3: CASSLDVRRGGEQYF. CDR3 sequence (DNA): TGCGCCAGCAGCTTGGATGTGAGAAGGGGTGGCGAGCAGTACTTC.

The chain uses TRBV7-8 and TRBJ2-1, with 9 positions matching TRBD2. Germline CDR1 is SGHVS and CDR2 is FQNEAQ. V dropped 1 base and J dropped 8; count of bases not matched to a gene: 3. The CDR3 has 14 residues. The CDR3 here is CASSLVAGAYEQFF. In nucleotides, the CDR3 is TGTGCCAGCAGCTTAGTAGCGGGAGCTTATGAGCAGTTCTTC.

This chain joins TRBV19 and TRBJ1-2; TRBD1 matches 7 bases. V lost 7 bases to trimming and J lost 7 bases; unmatched junction nucleotides: 21. Germline values: CDR1 LNHDA, CDR2 SQIVND (reference sequence). This CDR3 comprises 17 residues. The CDR3 is CASISQGMRGGVSGYTF. The CDR3 DNA reads TGTGCCAGTATCTCTCAAGGAATGAGAGGGGGCGTGAGTGGCTACACCTTC.

V gene TRBV5-4 combines with J gene TRBJ1-6; 9 bases align to TRBD1. With 0 bases clipped from V and 8 bases from J, the junction kept 9 bases outside the gene matches. There are 17 residues in the CDR3. Germline CDR1 SGHNT, CDR2 YYREEE (reference sequence). CDR3 region: CASSLARLQGADSPLHF. The DNA of the CDR3 is TGTGCCAGCAGCTTGGCCCGCTTACAGGGGGCAGATTCACCCCTCCACTTT.

This clone is a singleton in its sample. The CDR3 region is CASSPGMTGGATNEKLFF. In DNA form, the CDR3 reads TGTGCCAGCAGCCCAGGGATGACAGGAGGTGCAACTAATGAAAAACTGTTTTTT. The V call is TRBV4-2, the J call TRBJ1-4; D is possibly TRBD1 (6 bases). Looked up from germline, CDR1 is LGHNA and CDR2 is YNFKEQ. The V gene lost 4 bases and the J gene lost 0 bases, with 18 bases spanning the gap. This CDR3 region has 18 residues.

The chain couples TRBV5-4 to TRBJ1-5; D unresolved. CDR1 SGHNT and CDR2 YYREEE come from the germline V gene (reference sequence). V lost 4 bases and J 3 bases, leaving 11 bases between the germline ends. This CDR3 contains 14 residues. CDR3 loop: CASSAGGDNQPQHF. The CDR3 bases are TGTGCCAGCAGCGCAGGCGGGGACAATCAGCCCCAGCATTTT.

The gene calls are TRBV5-6 and TRBJ2-3, with D uncertain. This CDR3 spans 13 amino acids. Germline-derived CDR1 and CDR2 are SGHDT and YYEEEE. Trimming pared 3 bases from V and 4 bases from J, leaving 9 bases between. CDR3 DNA: TGTGCCAGCAGCTCCAGTGCGGCAGATACGCAGTATTTT. This encodes CASSSSAADTQYF.

In its sample, this clone was seen once. The rearrangement links TRBV15 to TRBJ2-3, with 15 nucleotides matching TRBD2. From germline, CDR1 is LNHNV and CDR2 YYDKDF (reference sequence). With V trimmed by 5 bases and J by 2 bases, 17 bases remained unmatched. CDR3 length: 21 residues. This CDR3 reads CATSSKTTIGTSGGNTDTQYF. Written as DNA, the CDR3 is TGTGCCACCAGCTCGAAAACGACCATCGGGACTAGCGGGGGGAACACAGATACGCAGTATTTT.

The rearrangement links TRBV9 to TRBJ1-1; no clear D. This CDR3 has 13 residues. Germline values: CDR1 SGDLS, CDR2 YYNGEE. With 0 bases removed from V and 4 bases from J, the gap between germline ends came to 7 bases. This CDR3 is CASSVVTVTEAFF. CDR3 bases: TGTGCCAGCAGCGTAGTAACAGTCACTGAAGCTTTCTTT. Full variable domain (missing parts from reference TRBV9 and TRBJ1-1): DSGVTQTPKHLITATGQRVTLRCSPRSGDLSVYWYQQSLDQGLQFLIQYYNGEERAKGNILERFSAQQFPDLHSELNLSSLELGDSALYFCASSVVTVTEAFFGQGTRLTVV.

The chain links TRBV5-1 to TRBJ2-2; 9 bases align to TRBD2. Germline loops: CDR1 SGHRS, CDR2 YFSETQ. The CDR3 covers 17 residues. V lost 1 base and J lost 0; bases outside the gene matches: 4. CDR3 sequence: CASSLFSGGANTGELFF. CDR3 sequence (DNA): TGCGCCAGCAGCTTGTTTAGCGGGGGAGCGAACACCGGGGAGCTGTTTTTT.

The rearrangement uses TRBV15 and TRBJ2-1, with D possibly matching TRBD2 (5 bases). The CDR3 loop spans 12 amino acids. Per germline, CDR1 LNHNV and CDR2 YYDKDF (reference sequence). Trimming removed 4 bases from V and 5 bases from J, with 6 bases in between. The CDR3 nucleotides are TGTGCCACCAGCACGAGGGACAATGAGCAGTTCTTC. Protein product: CATSTRDNEQFF. The variable domain in full, completed from reference TRBV15 and TRBJ2-1, reads DAMVIQNPRYQVTQFGKPVTLSCSQTLNHNVMYWYQQKSSQAPKLLFHYYDKDFNNEADTPDNFQSRRPNTSFCFLDIRSPGLGDTAMYLCATSTRDNEQFFGPGTRLTVL.

This clone was observed a few times. The same CDR3 can be traced to other DNA sequences in this sample. V is TRBV6-2 or TRBV6-3 and J is TRBJ1-1; D gene uncertain. The V gene's germline CDR1 is MNHEY and CDR2 SVGEGT. This CDR3 region has 11 residues. V was pared by 5 bases and J by 7 bases, with 8 bases between. The CDR3 nucleotides are TGTGCCAGCAGTCCCGGACTTGAAGCTTTCTTT. Protein product: CASSPGLEAFF.

V and J are TRBV18 and TRBJ2-2, with 8 bases matching TRBD2. Germline CDR1 reads KGHSH; CDR2 reads LQKENI. CDR3 length: 19 amino acids. The ends lost 3 bases at V and 5 bases at J; junction bases unmatched: 17. The CDR3 protein is CASSPPSSSGRLKTGELFF. The CDR3 nucleotides read TGTGCCAGCTCACCCCCATCGTCCAGCGGGAGATTAAAAACCGGGGAGCTGTTTTTT.

The chain recombines TRBV18 with TRBJ2-3; 10 bases align to TRBD2. CDR1 and CDR2 (germline): KGHSH, LQKENI. The trim removed 4 bases at V and 4 bases at J, leaving 11 bases unmatched. The CDR3 has 17 residues. In DNA, the CDR3 is TGTGCCAGCTCACTCGTACCCCTAGCGGGAGTCGCAGATACGCAGTATTTT. It translates to CASSLVPLAGVADTQYF.

The chain links TRBV6-6 to TRBJ1-5; TRBD1 agrees at 9 bases. CDR1 is MNHNY, CDR2 SVGAGI, per germline (reference sequence). CDR3 size: 14 residues. The V segment lost 6 bases and the J segment 6 bases; nucleotides outside the gene matches: 6. In DNA form, the CDR3 reads TGTGCCAGCAGCTGGACAGGGGTGGGTCAGCCCCAGCATTTT. Translating gives CASSWTGVGQPQHF.

The chain has TRBV7-9 and TRBJ2-3; 7 bases are a match to TRBD1. This CDR3 contains 15 residues. The ends lost 1 base at V and 2 bases at J; junction bases unmatched: 3. CDR1 is SEHNR and CDR2 is FQNEAQ in the germline V gene (reference sequence). The CDR3 coding sequence is TGTGCCAGCAGCTTAGGGGGACAGCCCACAGATACGCAGTATTTT. The encoded protein is CASSLGGQPTDTQYF.